What follows is one T cell receptor beta chain and its context. Germline loops: CDR1 SGDLS, CDR2 YYNGEE. V dropped 0 bases and J dropped 3; count of bases not matched to a gene: 8. The CDR3 spans 16 residues. This specimen belongs to a study of shared clonotypes between healthy human individuals. Sequencing used immunoSEQ multiplex PCR; TCRdb keeps in-frame clones, though not all of them. In the table there are 2.3 million or so clones, over 90% of which are singletons. Sequenced input: naive CD4+ T cells from PBMCs. Subset specified: CD45RA+ positively selected. The chain uses TRBV9 and TRBJ2-7, with TRBD2 matching 8 bases. The origin of this receptor is a man in his late teens or twenties in good health. Some clones in this sample may be carry-over from other donors' samples. CDR3 in amino acids: CASSVVPSGSLYEQYF. The CDR3 DNA follows: TGTGCCAGCAGCGTAGTCCCCAGCGGGAGCCTCTACGAGCAGTACTTC.